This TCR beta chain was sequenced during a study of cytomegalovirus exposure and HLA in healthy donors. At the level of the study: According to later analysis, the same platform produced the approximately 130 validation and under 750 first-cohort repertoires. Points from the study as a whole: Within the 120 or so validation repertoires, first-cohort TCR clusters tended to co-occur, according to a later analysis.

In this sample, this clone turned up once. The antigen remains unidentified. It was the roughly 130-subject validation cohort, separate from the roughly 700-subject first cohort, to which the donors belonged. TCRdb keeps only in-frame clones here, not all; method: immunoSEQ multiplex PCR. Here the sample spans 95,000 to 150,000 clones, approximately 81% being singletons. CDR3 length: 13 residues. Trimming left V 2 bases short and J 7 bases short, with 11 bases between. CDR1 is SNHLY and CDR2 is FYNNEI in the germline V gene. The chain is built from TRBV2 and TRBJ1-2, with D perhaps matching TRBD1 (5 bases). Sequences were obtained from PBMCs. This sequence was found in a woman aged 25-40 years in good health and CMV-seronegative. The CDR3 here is CASSETRGGGYTF. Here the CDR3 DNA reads TGTGCCAGCAGTGAAACGCGGGGGGGTGGCTACACCTTC. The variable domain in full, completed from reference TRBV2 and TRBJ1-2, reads EPEVTQTPSHQVTQMGQEVILRCVPISNHLYFYWYRQILGQKVEFLVSFYNNEISEKSEIFDDQFSVERPDGSNFTLKIRSTKLEDSAMYFCASSETRGGGYTFGSGTRLTVV.